This T cell receptor (beta chain) comes out of a study of a mutant IDH1 vaccine in newly diagnosed glioma (TCRdb year 2021). Concerning the study at large: Vaccination began 4-6 weeks after radiotherapy alone, or alongside temozolomide cycles in the chemotherapy-containing groups. The roughly 34 treated patients were approximately 60% male and around 40% female, with a mean age of approximately 40 years. Before enrollment, patients had received standard therapy of radiotherapy alone, temozolomide alone, or radiochemotherapy with temozolomide; most received the combination. Visit V12 was the week-35 safety follow-up and visit V13 was the week-47 end of study. Peripheral blood samples were drawn at six visits, namely V03 (baseline), V05, V07, V10, V12 and V13. Longitudinal TCRB deep sequencing was performed for around 23 treated patients wherever samples were available for exploratory analyses. On the study overall, not on this receptor specifically: Across multiple MHC alleles, vaccine-induced immune responses were seen in more than 80% of patients. Selection of PBMC samples for TCRB deep sequencing was based on availability. No apparent relationship was observed between pseudoprogression and alterations in the top peripheral T cell clonotypes detected by TCRB sequencing. The authors stated that sample limitations prevented analyses of patient blood samples from being reproduced.

On this clone itself: Its recognized antigen is unknown. Within one base of it there is no much larger clone, and no base qualities were kept.

The time point label of this sample denotes: week 35, safety follow-up. Every vaccine dose consisted of 300 ug of a 20-mer mutant IDH1 peptide in Montanide, administered subcutaneously together with topical imiquimod. Patients received eight vaccinations in weeks 1, 3, 5, 7, 11, 15, 19 and 23, corresponding to visits V03 through V10. All donors had newly diagnosed IDH1-mutant astrocytomas of WHO grade 3 or 4 that showed loss of nuclear ATRX. The samples were drawn from NOA16, a multicentre, single-arm, open-label phase I trial in Germany that tested a mutant IDH1 peptide vaccine in humans for the first time. Genomic DNA for TCRB sequencing was extracted from EDTA blood using the DNeasy Blood and Tissue Kit. Receptors were amplified or captured by the immunoSEQ multiplex PCR assay. The hsTCRB Kit was used according to the manufacturer's protocol to amplify rearranged TCR beta chain sequences. An Illumina MiSeq was used to sequence the TCRB libraries. In the authors' own workflow: The kit vendor's proprietary platform handled demultiplexing, trimming and gene mapping. TCRdb carries this immuneACCESS record with in-frame sequences only. Its versions omit some clonotypes, under half of them owing to an unresolved V gene in the studies checked, with the rest unexplained. That table gives V, J and clone size, and the DNA gave D and trimming. This sample has more than 25,000 clones in its table, and 60% to 80% of those were observed once. The ten largest clones capture about 10% of the sample.

This clonotype was sampled from a woman under 40 with glioma. Some clones in this sample may be carry-over from other donors' samples. The material sequenced was PBMCs, taken from a glioma patient whose treatment included an IDH1 peptide vaccine.

The DNA reads as follows: TGTGCCAGCAGCTTCATCCTGGGCAGCGGGAGTATCGATGAGCAGTTCTTC. It is translated as CASSFILGSGSIDEQFF. The chain is assembled from TRBV5-4 and TRBJ2-1; 8 nucleotides in the junction match TRBD2. The cysteine opens and the phenylalanine closes a CDR3 of 17 amino acids. Left in the record is the CDR3 DNA by itself, 51 bases read in frame from the first base. V lost 2 bases and J lost 8 bases, and the count of bases not matched to a germline gene is 15. Sequences SGHNT (CDR1) and YYREEE (CDR2) are obtained from the germline V gene (reference sequence).